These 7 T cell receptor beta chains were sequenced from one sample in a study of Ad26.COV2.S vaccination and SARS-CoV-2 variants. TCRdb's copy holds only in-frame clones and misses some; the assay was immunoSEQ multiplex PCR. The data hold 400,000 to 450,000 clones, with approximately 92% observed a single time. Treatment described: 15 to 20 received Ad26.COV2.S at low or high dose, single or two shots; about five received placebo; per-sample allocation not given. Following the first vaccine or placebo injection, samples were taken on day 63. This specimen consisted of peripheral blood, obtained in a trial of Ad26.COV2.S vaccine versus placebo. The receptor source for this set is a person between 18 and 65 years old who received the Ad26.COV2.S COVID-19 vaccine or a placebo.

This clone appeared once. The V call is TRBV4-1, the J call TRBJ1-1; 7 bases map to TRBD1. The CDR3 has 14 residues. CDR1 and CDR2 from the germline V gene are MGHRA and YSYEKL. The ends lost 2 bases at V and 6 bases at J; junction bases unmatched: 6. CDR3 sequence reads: CASSQLGQASEAFF. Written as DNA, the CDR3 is TGCGCCAGCAGCCAATTAGGACAGGCCTCTGAAGCTTTCTTT.

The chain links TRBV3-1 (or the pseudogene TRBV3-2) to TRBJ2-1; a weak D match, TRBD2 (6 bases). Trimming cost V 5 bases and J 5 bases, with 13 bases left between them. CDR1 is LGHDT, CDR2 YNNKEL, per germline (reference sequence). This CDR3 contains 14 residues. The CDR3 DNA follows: TGTGCCAGCAGCTCTGAGACTAGTCACAATGAGCAGTTCTTC. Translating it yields CASSSETSHNEQFF.

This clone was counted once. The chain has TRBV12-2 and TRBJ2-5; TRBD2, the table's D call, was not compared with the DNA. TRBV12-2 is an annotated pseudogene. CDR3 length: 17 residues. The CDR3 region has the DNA TGTGCAAGTCGCCGTTATCCTAGCGGGGGGGCGTGGGAGACCCAGTACTTC. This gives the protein CASRRYPSGGAWETQYF.

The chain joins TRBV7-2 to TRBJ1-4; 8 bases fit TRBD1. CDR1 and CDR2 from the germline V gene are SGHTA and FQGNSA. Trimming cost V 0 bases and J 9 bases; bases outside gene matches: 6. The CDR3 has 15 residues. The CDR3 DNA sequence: TGTGCCAGCAGCTTAGCTGGACAGGGTAGGAAAAAACTGTTTTTT. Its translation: CASSLAGQGRKKLFF.

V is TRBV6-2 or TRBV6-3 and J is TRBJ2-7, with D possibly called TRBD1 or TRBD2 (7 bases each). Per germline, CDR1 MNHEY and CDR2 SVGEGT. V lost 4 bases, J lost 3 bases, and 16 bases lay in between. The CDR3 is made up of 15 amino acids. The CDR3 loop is CASSWGGQFFYEQYF. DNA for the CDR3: TGTGCCAGCAGTTGGGGGGGACAGTTCTTCTACGAGCAGTACTTC.

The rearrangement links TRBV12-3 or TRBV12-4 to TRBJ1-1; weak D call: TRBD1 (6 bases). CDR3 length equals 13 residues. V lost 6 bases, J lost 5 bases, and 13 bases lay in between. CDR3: CASRVNRETEAFF. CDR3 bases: TGTGCCAGCAGGGTCAACAGGGAGACTGAAGCTTTCTTT.

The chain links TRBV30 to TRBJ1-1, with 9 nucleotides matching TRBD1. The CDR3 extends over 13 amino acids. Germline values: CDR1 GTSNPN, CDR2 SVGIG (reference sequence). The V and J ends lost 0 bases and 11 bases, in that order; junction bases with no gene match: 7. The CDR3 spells CAWSVWDGTGAFF. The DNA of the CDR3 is TGTGCCTGGAGTGTATGGGACGGGACAGGGGCTTTCTTT.